This T cell receptor (beta chain) was identified during a study of T cell repertoires in cytomegalovirus infection. Study-level results: Clonotype analysis showed dominance of the ex vivo response by HLA-C-restricted CMV-specific TCR beta clonotypes.

The V end was cut by 6 bases, the J end by 12 bases, with 30 bases between. The CDR3 is 17 amino acids. Germline V gene lookup returns CDR1 MNHEY and CDR2 SVGEGT. This clonotype was detected a few times. Antigen specificity is unknown. TCRdb recomputed calls from the reads with MiXCR, one row per CDR3 protein. The data show more than 150,000 distinct CDR3 sequences, about 21% seen once. The clonotype was recovered from a human donor in good health (CMV status not recorded). Some clones in this sample may be carry-over from other donors' samples. Sequencing was performed on PBMCs. The chain carries TRBV6-2 or TRBV6-3 and TRBJ2-1, with D possibly called TRBD1 or TRBD2 (5 bases each). DNA for the CDR3: TGTGCCAGCAGCCACAGAGTGAGGGGTGGGATGAGGGGTTTGCAGTTCTTC. The encoded protein is CASSHRVRGGMRGLQFF.